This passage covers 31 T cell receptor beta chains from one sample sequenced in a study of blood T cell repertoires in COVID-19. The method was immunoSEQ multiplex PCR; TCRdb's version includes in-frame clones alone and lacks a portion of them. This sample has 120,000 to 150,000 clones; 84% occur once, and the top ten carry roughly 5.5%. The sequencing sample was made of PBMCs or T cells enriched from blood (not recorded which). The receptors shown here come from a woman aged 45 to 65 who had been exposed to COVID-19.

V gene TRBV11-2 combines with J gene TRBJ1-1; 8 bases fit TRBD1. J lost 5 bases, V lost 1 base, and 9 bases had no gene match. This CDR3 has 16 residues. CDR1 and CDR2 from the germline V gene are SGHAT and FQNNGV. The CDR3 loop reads CASSLGAGGGGTEAFF. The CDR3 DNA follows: TGTGCCAGCAGCTTAGGGGCAGGGGGCGGTGGGACTGAAGCTTTCTTT.

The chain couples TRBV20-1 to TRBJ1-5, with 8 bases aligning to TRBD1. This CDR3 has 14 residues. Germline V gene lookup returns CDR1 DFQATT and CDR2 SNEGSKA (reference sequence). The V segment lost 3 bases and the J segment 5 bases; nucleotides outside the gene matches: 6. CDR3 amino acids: CSASGTGGYQPQHF. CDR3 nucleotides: TGCAGTGCTAGTGGGACAGGCGGATATCAGCCCCAGCATTTT.

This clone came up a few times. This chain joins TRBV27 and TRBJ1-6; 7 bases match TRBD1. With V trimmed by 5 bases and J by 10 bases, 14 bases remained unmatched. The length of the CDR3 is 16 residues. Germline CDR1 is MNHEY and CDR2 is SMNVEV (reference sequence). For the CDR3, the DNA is TGTGCCAGCAGTCCGGTGACGACAGGGAAAGGGTCACCCCTCCACTTT. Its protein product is CASSPVTTGKGSPLHF.

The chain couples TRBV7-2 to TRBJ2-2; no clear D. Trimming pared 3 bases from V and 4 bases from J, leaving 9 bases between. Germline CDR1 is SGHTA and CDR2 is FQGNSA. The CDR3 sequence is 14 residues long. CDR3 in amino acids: CASSFRGSTGELFF. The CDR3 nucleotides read TGTGCCAGCAGCTTTCGCGGATCCACCGGGGAGCTGTTTTTT.

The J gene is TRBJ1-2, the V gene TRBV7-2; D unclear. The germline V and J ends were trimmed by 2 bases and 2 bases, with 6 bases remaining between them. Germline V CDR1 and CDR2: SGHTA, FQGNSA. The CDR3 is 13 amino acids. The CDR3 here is CASSLHGNYGYTF. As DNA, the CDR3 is TGTGCCAGCAGCTTACACGGGAACTATGGCTACACCTTC.

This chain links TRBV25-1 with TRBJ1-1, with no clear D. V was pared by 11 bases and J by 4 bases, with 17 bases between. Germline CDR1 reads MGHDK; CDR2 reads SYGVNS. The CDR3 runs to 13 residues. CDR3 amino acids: CASSRAGSTEAFF. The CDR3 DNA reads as TGTGCCTCCTCGAGGGCAGGTTCCACTGAAGCTTTCTTT.

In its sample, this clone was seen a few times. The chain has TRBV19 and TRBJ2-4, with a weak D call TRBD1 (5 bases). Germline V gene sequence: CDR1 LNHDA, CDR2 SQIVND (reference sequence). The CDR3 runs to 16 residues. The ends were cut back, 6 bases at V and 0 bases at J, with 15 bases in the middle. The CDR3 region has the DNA TGTGCCAGTAGCCCCAACGTGGGGCGAGCCAAAAACATTCAGTACTTC. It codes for CASSPNVGRAKNIQYF.

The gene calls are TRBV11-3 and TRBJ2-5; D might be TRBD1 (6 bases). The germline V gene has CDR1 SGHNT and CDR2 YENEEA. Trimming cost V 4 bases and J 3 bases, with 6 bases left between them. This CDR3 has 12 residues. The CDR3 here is CASSSGEETQYF. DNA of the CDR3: TGTGCCAGCAGCTCAGGGGAAGAGACCCAGTACTTC.

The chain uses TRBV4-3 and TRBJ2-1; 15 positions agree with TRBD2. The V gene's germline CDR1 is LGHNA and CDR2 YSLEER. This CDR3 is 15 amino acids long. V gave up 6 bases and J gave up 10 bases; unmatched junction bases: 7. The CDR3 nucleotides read TGCGCCAGCAGTCGGACTAGCGGGGGGGCAGGGGAGCAGTTCTTC. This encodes CASSRTSGGAGEQFF.

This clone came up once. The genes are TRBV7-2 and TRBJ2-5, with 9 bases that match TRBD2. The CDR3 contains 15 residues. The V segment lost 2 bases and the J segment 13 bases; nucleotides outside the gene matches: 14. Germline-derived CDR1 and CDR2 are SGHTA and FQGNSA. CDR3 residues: CASSLSVLAGSPPYF. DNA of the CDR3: TGTGCCAGCAGCTTATCGGTTCTAGCGGGATCCCCCCCGTACTTC.

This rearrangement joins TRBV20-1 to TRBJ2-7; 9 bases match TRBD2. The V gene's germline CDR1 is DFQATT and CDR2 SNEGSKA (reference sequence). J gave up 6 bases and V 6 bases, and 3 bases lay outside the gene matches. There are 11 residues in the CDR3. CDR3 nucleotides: TGCAGTGCCAGGACTAGCGCCGAGCAGTACTTC. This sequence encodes CSARTSAEQYF.

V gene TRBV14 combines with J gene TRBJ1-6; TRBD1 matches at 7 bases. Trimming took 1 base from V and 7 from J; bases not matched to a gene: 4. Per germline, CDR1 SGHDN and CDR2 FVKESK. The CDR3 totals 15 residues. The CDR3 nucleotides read TGTGCCAGCAGCCAAGGAGGGGGCCGGAATTCACCCCTCCACTTT. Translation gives CASSQGGGRNSPLHF.

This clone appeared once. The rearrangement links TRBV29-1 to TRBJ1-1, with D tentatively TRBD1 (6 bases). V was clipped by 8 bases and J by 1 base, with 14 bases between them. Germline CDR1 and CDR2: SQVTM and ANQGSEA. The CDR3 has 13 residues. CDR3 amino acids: CSTQTGTNTEAFF. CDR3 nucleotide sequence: TGCAGCACCCAGACAGGTACGAACACTGAAGCTTTCTTT. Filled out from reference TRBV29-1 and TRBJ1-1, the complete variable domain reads SAVISQKPSRDICQRGTSLTIQCQVDSQVTMMFWYRQQPGQSLTLIATANQGSEATYESGFVIDKFPISRPNLTFSTLTVSNMSPEDSSIYLCSTQTGTNTEAFFGQGTRLTVV.

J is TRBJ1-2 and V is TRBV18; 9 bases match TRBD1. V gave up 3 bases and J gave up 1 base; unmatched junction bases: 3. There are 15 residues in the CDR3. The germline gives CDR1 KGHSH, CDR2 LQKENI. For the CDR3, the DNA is TGTGCCAGCTCACCTCGGACAGGGGATAACTATGGCTACACCTTC. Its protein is CASSPRTGDNYGYTF.

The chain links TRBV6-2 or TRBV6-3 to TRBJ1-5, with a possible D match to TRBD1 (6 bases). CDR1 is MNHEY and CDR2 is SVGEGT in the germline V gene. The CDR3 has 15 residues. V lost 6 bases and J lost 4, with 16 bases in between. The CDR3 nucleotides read TGTGCCAGCAGCAAGGCCGGGGGGCTTAATCAGCCCCAGCATTTT. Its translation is CASSKAGGLNQPQHF.

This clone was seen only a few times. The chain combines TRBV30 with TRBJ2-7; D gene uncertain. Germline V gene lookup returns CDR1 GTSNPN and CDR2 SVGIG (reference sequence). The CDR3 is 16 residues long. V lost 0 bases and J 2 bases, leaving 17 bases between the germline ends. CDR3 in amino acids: CAWSVTLYRPTYEQYF. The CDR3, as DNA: TGTGCCTGGAGTGTAACCCTATACAGACCTACCTACGAGCAGTACTTC.

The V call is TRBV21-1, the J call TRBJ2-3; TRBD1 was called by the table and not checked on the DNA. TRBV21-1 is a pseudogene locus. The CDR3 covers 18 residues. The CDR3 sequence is CASSSISRGTGWPDTQYF. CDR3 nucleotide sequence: TGTGCCAGCAGCTCCATATCGCGAGGGACAGGGTGGCCAGATACGCAGTATTTT.

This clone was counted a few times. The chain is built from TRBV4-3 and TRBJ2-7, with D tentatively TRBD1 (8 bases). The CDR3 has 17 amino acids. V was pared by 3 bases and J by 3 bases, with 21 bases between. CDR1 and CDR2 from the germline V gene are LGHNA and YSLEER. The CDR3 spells CASSQGGWPGGFYEQYF. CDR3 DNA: TGCGCCAGCAGCCAGGGAGGGTGGCCAGGGGGCTTCTACGAGCAGTACTTC.

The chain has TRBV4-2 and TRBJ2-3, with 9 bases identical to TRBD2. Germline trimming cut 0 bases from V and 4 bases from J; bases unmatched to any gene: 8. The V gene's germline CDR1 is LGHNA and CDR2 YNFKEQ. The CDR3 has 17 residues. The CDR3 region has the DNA TGTGCCAGCAGCCAAGATGGTAGTAGCGGGGGTTCAGATACGCAGTATTTT. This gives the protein CASSQDGSSGGSDTQYF.

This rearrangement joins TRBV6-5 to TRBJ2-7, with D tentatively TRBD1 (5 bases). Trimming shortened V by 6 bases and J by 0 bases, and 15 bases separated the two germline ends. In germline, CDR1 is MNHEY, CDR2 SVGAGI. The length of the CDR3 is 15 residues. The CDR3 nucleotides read TGTGCCAGCAGACTATCCCGGACAAACTCCTACGAGCAGTACTTC. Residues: CASRLSRTNSYEQYF.

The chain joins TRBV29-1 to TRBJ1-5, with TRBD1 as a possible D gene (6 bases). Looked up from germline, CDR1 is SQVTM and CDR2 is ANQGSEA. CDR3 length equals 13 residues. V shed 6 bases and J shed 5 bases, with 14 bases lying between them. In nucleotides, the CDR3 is TGCAGCGTCGCCACAGGGTCCCATCAGCCCCAGCATTTT. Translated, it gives CSVATGSHQPQHF.

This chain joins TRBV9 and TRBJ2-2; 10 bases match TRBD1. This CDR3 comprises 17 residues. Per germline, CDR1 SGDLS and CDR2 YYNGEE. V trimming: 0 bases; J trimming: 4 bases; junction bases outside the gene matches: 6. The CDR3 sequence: CASSVALRTGGTGELFF. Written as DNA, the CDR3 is TGTGCCAGCAGCGTAGCTCTTAGGACAGGGGGCACCGGGGAGCTGTTTTTT.

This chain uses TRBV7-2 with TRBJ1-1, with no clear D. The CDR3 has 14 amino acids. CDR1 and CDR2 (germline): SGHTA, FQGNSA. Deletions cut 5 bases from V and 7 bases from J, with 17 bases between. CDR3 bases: TGTGCCAGCAGCCCCATACCGAGACGGGGTGAAGCTTTCTTT. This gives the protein CASSPIPRRGEAFF.

The CDR3 region has the DNA TGTGCCAGCAGCCCTCGACAGTTAGAGACCCAGTACTTC. It translates to CASSPRQLETQYF. J is TRBJ2-5 and V is TRBV7-8; D is perhaps TRBD1 (5 bases). Between the trimmed V and J ends, which lost 5 bases and 4 bases, there was a span of 11 bases. The length of the CDR3 is 13 residues. Germline V gene data show CDR1 as SGHVS and CDR2 as FQNEAQ.

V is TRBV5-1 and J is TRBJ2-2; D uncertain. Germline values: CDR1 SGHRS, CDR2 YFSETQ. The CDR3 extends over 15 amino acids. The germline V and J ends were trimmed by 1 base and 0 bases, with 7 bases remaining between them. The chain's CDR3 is CASSLTVANTGELFF. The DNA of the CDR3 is TGCGCCAGCAGCTTGACAGTAGCGAACACCGGGGAGCTGTTTTTT.

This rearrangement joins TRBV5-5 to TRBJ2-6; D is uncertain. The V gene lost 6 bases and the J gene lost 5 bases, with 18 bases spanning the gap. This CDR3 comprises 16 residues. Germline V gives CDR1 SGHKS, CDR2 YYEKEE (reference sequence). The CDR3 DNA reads TGTGCCAGCAACTTCGGCGGATCGAGGTGGGCCAACGTCCTGACTTTC. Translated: CASNFGGSRWANVLTF. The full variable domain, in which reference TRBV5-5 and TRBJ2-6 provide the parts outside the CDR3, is DAGVTQSPTHLIKTRGQQVTLRCSPISGHKSVSWYQQVLGQGPQFIFQYYEKEERGRGNFPDRFSARQFPNYSSELNVNALLLGDSALYLCASNFGGSRWANVLTFGAGSRLTVL.

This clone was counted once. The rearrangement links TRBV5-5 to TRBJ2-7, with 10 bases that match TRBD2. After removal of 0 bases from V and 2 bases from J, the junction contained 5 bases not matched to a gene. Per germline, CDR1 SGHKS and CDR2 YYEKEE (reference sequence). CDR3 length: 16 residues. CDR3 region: CASSLVGSGRTYEQYF. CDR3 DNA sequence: TGTGCCAGCAGCTTGGTAGGTAGCGGGAGGACCTACGAGCAGTACTTC.

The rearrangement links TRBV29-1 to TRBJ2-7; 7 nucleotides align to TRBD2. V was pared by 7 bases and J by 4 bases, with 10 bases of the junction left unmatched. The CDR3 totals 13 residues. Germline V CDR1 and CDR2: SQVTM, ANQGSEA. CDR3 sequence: CSASGGGSYEQYF. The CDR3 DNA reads TGCAGCGCCTCTGGCGGGGGTAGTTACGAGCAGTACTTC.

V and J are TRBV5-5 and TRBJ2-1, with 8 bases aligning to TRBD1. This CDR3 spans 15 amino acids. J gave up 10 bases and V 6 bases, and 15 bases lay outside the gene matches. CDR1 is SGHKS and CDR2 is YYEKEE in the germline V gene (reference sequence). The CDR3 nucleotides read TGTGCCAGCATACACTTAGGAGGACAGGGAGGCGAGCAGTTCTTC. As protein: CASIHLGGQGGEQFF.

The CDR3 sequence: CASSLGRQAVNEQYF. As DNA, the CDR3 is TGCGCCAGCAGCTTGGGAAGACAGGCCGTCAACGAGCAGTACTTC. The chain couples TRBV5-1 to TRBJ2-7, with D possibly being TRBD1 (6 bases). Trimming removed 0 bases from V and 5 bases from J, with 15 bases in between. CDR1 and CDR2 (germline): SGHRS, YFSETQ. This CDR3 spans 15 amino acids. Full variable domain (rest looked up from reference TRBV5-1 and TRBJ2-7): KAGVTQTPRYLIKTRGQQVTLSCSPISGHRSVSWYQQTPGQGLQFLFEYFSETQRNKGNFPGRFSGRQFSNSRSEMNVSTLELGDSALYLCASSLGRQAVNEQYFGPGTRLTVT.

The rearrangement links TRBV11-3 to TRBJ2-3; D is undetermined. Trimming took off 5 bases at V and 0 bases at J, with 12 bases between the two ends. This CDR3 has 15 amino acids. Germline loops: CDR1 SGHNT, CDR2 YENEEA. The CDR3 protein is CASSTSATSTDTQYF. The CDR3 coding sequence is TGTGCCAGCAGCACAAGCGCAACTAGCACAGATACGCAGTATTTT.